Listed below are T cell receptor beta chains from one sample, sequenced in a study of blood T cell repertoires in COVID-19. Only in-frame clones appear in the TCRdb table, and some are missing; sequencing was by immunoSEQ multiplex PCR. This sample has about 330,000 clones, with 70% to 90% found just once. The sequenced sample was peripheral blood. The receptors were gathered from a young man who had recovered from COVID-19. Both conserved end residues are part of each CDR3. A D gene is named only where the DNA matches it firmly. Rows may omit the clone size; those that give it use once, few, many or a size class.

V: TRBV2
size: few
J: TRBJ1-1
D: NA
length: 13
DNA: TGTGCCAGCAGGCCCGCAGAGAACACTGAAGCTTTCTTT
CDR3: CASRPAENTEAFF

V: TRBV5-8
size: NA
J: TRBJ1-5
D: TRBD1
length: 18
DNA: TGTGCCACACCTTTATTTGGTGGACAGGGGGCTAGCAATCAGCCCCAGCATTTT
CDR3: CATPLFGGQGASNQPQHF

V: TRBV6-1
size: NA
J: TRBJ2-1
D: NA
length: 12
DNA: TGTGCCAGCAGTGAAGCCCGGGAGACCTTCCTCTTC
CDR3: CASSEARETFLF

V: TRBV10-3
size: NA
J: TRBJ2-7
D: TRBD1
length: 17
DNA: TGTGCCATCAGTGATCGGTACCGGGACAGTGCCTTCTACGAGCAGTACTTC
CDR3: CAISDRYRDSAFYEQYF

V: TRBV29-1
size: NA
J: TRBJ2-3
D: TRBD2
length: 15
DNA: TGCAGCCCGACTCGAGCGGGGGGGCCGGCAGATACGCAGTATTTT
CDR3: CSPTRAGGPADTQYF

V: TRBV7-8
size: NA
J: TRBJ1-2
D: NA
length: 14
DNA: TGTGCCAGCAGCCTCGCTAGGGAGAACTATGGCTACACCTTC
CDR3: CASSLARENYGYTF

V: TRBV10-2
size: few
J: TRBJ2-1
D: NA
length: 16
DNA: TGCGCCAGCAGTGAGTCGAAAAGGAGCTCCTACAATGAGCAGTTCTTC
CDR3: CASSESKRSSYNEQFF

V: TRBV29-1
size: NA
J: TRBJ1-1
D: NA
length: 12
DNA: TGCAGCGTTGATGTGGGTAGACTATCGGCTTTCTTT
CDR3: CSVDVGRLSAFF

V: TRBV6-6
size: few
J: TRBJ2-7
D: NA
length: 11
DNA: TGTGCCAGCAGTCCGTCCTACGAGCAGTACTTC
CDR3: CASSPSYEQYF

V: TRBV5-4
size: NA
J: TRBJ2-3
D: NA
length: 15
DNA: TGTGCCAGCAGCTTGGCAGTTTCTAGCACAGATACGCAGTATTTT
CDR3: CASSLAVSSTDTQYF

V: TRBV7-2
size: NA
J: TRBJ2-3
D: TRBD2
length: 14
DNA: TGTGCCAGCAGCTTAACGGGGGGACCAGATACGCAGTATTTT
CDR3: CASSLTGGPDTQYF

V: TRBV10-2
size: NA
J: TRBJ2-2
D: NA
length: 16
DNA: TGCGCCAGCAGTGACAACAGCGGAGGAAACACCGGGGAGCTGTTTTTT
CDR3: CASSDNSGGNTGELFF

V: TRBV7-9
size: NA
J: TRBJ2-7
D: NA
length: 14
DNA: TGTGCCAGCAGCTTAGGAGGGCTCAGGAACGAGCAGTACTTC
CDR3: CASSLGGLRNEQYF

V: TRBV25-1
size: NA
J: TRBJ1-2
D: NA
length: 13
DNA: TGTGCCAGCAGTGAGGGGGGGCCCTATGGCTACACCTTC
CDR3: CASSEGGPYGYTF

V: TRBV11-2
size: NA
J: TRBJ1-1
D: NA
length: 13
DNA: TGTGCCAGCAGCTTAGATGGGGGGTCTGAAGCTTTCTTT
CDR3: CASSLDGGSEAFF

V: TRBV27
size: NA
J: TRBJ2-3
D: NA
length: 19
DNA: TGTGCCAGCAGTTTGGAGGGAATTGGCCTTTCTGGGGGCACAGATACGCAGTATTTT
CDR3: CASSLEGIGLSGGTDTQYF

V: TRBV5-1
size: NA
J: TRBJ2-7
D: TRBD1
length: 14
DNA: TGCGCCAGCAGCCCCGGGACAGAGCCCTACGAGCAGTACTTC
CDR3: CASSPGTEPYEQYF

V: TRBV5-1
size: NA
J: TRBJ2-7
D: NA
length: 14
DNA: TGCGCCAGCAGCCCTGACAGTACCTCCTACGAGCAGTACTTC
CDR3: CASSPDSTSYEQYF

V: TRBV2
size: NA
J: TRBJ2-3
D: TRBD1
length: 15
DNA: TGTGCCAGCCGGGGACAGACATCTAGCACAGATACGCAGTATTTT
CDR3: CASRGQTSSTDTQYF

V: TRBV2
size: NA
J: TRBJ1-5
D: NA
length: 14
DNA: TGTGCCAGCAGTGAATGGAGTGAGAGCCAGCCCCAGCATTTT
CDR3: CASSEWSESQPQHF

V: TRBV5-8
size: NA
J: TRBJ2-7
D: TRBD1
length: 19
DNA: TGTGCCAGCAGCCCTTGGCCTGCGACAGGGGCCCTCTACCACTACGAGCAGTACTTC
CDR3: CASSPWPATGALYHYEQYF

V: TRBV20-1
size: NA
J: TRBJ2-5
D: NA
length: 15
DNA: TGCAGTGCTAGTCGGTGGGGGGGGCCTTACGAGACCCAGTACTTC
CDR3: CSASRWGGPYETQYF

V: TRBV2
size: NA
J: TRBJ1-1
D: NA
length: 11
DNA: TGTGCCAGCAAGGGAGTCACTGAAGCTTTCTTT
CDR3: CASKGVTEAFF

V: TRBV9
size: NA
J: TRBJ2-1
D: NA
length: 14
DNA: TGTGCCAGCAGCGTAGTGGCGGGGCGGGATGAGCAGTTCTTC
CDR3: CASSVVAGRDEQFF